This T cell receptor beta chain was identified during a study of CD4 T cells in relation to SARS-CoV-2 and coronaviruses. For the study at large: ViraFEST: approximately 10-day antigen culture of PBMCs, then TCR beta CDR3 sequencing. Study-wide points: Each donor contributed either pre-pandemic or post-infection samples, not both. Compared with monoreactive clones, crossreactive clones showed significantly weaker SARS-CoV-2 expansion.

CD4+ T cells from unexposed donors were obtained before the COVID-19 pandemic (2011-2018). CD4+ T cells were isolated from the cells after more than nine days of culture. Unexposed-donor CD4+ T cells were probed with SARS-CoV-2 S/N and four cold-coronavirus spikes, cells permitting. On this clone: Its target is unknown.

Some clones are missing from TCRdb's copy, which holds only in-frame ones; the method was immunoSEQ multiplex PCR. The sample has around 25,000 clones; 73% are singletons. This clonotype was sampled from a human donor in good health. Sequencing input: CD4+ T cells from PBMCs, cultured in vitro.

Written as DNA, the CDR3 is TGTGCCAGCAGGTTTGGTAGCGGGCGACCCTACAATGAGCAGTTCTTC. It translates to CASRFGSGRPYNEQFF. The rearrangement links TRBV11-2 to TRBJ2-1; TRBD2 matches 7 bases. CDR1 is SGHAT, CDR2 FQNNGV, per germline. J was trimmed by 2 bases and V by 6 bases; bases with no gene match: 10. CDR3 length equals 16 residues.